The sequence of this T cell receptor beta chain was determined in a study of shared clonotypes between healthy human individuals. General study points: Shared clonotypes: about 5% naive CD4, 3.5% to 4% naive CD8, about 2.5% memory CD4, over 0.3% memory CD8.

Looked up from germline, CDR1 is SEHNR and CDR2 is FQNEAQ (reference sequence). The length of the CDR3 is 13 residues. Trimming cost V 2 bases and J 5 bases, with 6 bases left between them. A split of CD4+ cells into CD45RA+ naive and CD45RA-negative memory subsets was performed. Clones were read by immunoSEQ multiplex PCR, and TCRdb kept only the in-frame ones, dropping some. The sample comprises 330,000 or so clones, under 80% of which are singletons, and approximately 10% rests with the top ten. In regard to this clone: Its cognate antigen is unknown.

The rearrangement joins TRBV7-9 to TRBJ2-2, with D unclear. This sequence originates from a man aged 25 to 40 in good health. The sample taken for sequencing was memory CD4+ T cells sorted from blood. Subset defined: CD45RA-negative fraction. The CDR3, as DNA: TGTGCCAGCAGCTTAATTGGGACCGGGGAGCTGTTTTTT. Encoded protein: CASSLIGTGELFF.